Presented here are 17 T cell receptor beta chains from one specimen sequenced in a study of cytomegalovirus exposure and HLA in healthy donors. Amplification used 60 Vbeta primers and 13 Jbeta primers. Profiled with immunoSEQ multiplex PCR; TCRdb holds only in-frame clones, not every one. Among 200,000 to 250,000 clones listed, about 75% were seen once. The specimen sequenced was PBMCs. The receptors were sampled from a young man in good health and CMV-seronegative.

The V and J genes are TRBV6-1 and TRBJ2-2; D perhaps matches TRBD2 (5 bases). There are 15 residues in the CDR3. Germline CDR1 MNHNS, CDR2 SASEGT. V was cut by 2 bases and J by 4 bases, with 11 bases left in between. In DNA form, the CDR3 reads TGTGCCAGCAGTGAAAACCCCGGGATCACCGGGGAGCTGTTTTTT. Its translation: CASSENPGITGELFF.

This clone appeared a few times. This chain joins TRBV6-5 and TRBJ1-3; no clear D gene. CDR3 length equals 13 residues. CDR1 is MNHEY and CDR2 is SVGAGI in the germline V gene. V was clipped by 6 bases and J by 0 bases, with 6 bases between them. The CDR3 is CASSRSSGNTIYF. CDR3 bases: TGTGCCAGCAGCCGTAGCTCTGGAAACACCATATATTTT.

The genes are TRBV7-9 and TRBJ1-2, with no clear D. V gave up 2 bases and J gave up 8 bases, with 9 bases separating them. Germline V gene sequence: CDR1 SEHNR, CDR2 FQNEAQ (reference sequence). The CDR3 consists of 12 residues. CDR3 DNA: TGTGCCAGCAGCTTAATGGGCGGGGGCTACACCTTC. Protein sequence: CASSLMGGGYTF.

The chain is built from TRBV7-3 and TRBJ2-3, with TRBD1 as a possible D gene (6 bases). The CDR3 consists of 14 residues. The V gene's germline CDR1 is SGHTA and CDR2 FQGTGA. Trimming shortened V by 5 bases and J by 2 bases, and 11 bases separated the two germline ends. The CDR3 DNA is TGTGCCAGCAGCATGGACAGTTCCACAGATACGCAGTATTTT. Amino acid sequence: CASSMDSSTDTQYF. Combining the CDR3 with reference TRBV7-3 and TRBJ2-3 gives the whole variable domain GAGVSQTPSNKVTEKGKYVELRCDPISGHTALYWYRQSLGQGPEFLIYFQGTGAADDSGLPNDRFFAVRPEGSVSTLKIQRTERGDSAVYLCASSMDSSTDTQYFGPGTRLTVL.

The chain recombines TRBV6-5 with TRBJ2-7, with a possible D match to TRBD1 (6 bases). Germline values: CDR1 MNHEY, CDR2 SVGAGI. The CDR3 spans 13 residues. V was cut by 1 base and J by 6 bases, with 10 bases left in between. This chain's CDR3 is CASSYLQGSEQYF. CDR3 DNA sequence: TGTGCCAGCAGTTACTTACAGGGAAGCGAGCAGTACTTC.

This clone was seen a handful of times. CDR3 in amino acids: CAIVRTGELFF. DNA of the CDR3: TGTGCCATCGTTCGGACAGGGGAGCTGTTTTTT. The chain carries TRBV6-6 and TRBJ2-2, with a possible D match to TRBD1 (5 bases). There are 11 residues in the CDR3. CDR1 and CDR2 from the germline V gene are MNHNY and SVGAGI (reference sequence). Deletions cut 10 bases from V and 8 bases from J, with 11 bases between.

The CDR3 is CASSLPGENIQYF. DNA of the CDR3: TGTGCCAGCAGCTTGCCAGGGGAAAACATTCAGTACTTC. This chain links TRBV5-6 with TRBJ2-4; TRBD1 is a possible D gene (6 bases). Trimming pared 1 base from V and 5 bases from J, leaving 7 bases between. The CDR3 runs 13 residues. Germline lookup yields CDR1 SGHDT and CDR2 YYEEEE.

The gene calls are TRBV5-1 and TRBJ2-5; 9 bases line up with TRBD1. With 4 bases clipped from V and 2 bases from J, the junction kept 6 bases outside the gene matches. This CDR3 contains 15 residues. The germline gives CDR1 SGHRS, CDR2 YFSETQ. As DNA, the CDR3 is TGCGCCAGCAGCGATGGGGGGACAGGGCAAGAGACCCAGTACTTC. The encoded protein is CASSDGGTGQETQYF.

The rearrangement links TRBV5-4 to TRBJ1-2; the D is unclear. The ends were cut back, 1 base at V and 4 bases at J, with 11 bases in the middle. Germline CDR1 SGHNT, CDR2 YYREEE (reference sequence). There are 14 residues in the CDR3. The CDR3 region has the DNA TGTGCCAGCAGCTTGACCCCGGAGACCTATGGCTACACCTTC. Translating gives CASSLTPETYGYTF.

The CDR3 DNA reads TGTGCCAGCAGCAAAGAGAAAGTTAGCGGGGGGCGGGACACCGGGGAGCTGTTTTTT. The encoded protein is CASSKEKVSGGRDTGELFF. This chain connects TRBV21-1 to TRBJ2-2; the table's D gene call, TRBD2, was not cross checked with the DNA. TRBV21-1 is a documented pseudogene. CDR3 length: 19 residues.

The chain couples TRBV4-3 to TRBJ2-3; 9 positions agree with TRBD2. CDR1 and CDR2 (germline): LGHNA, YSLEER. CDR3 length: 21 residues. Trimming at V came to 4 bases and at J to 0 bases, leaving 20 bases not matched to a gene. CDR3 sequence (DNA): TGCGCCAGCAGCCCGATCGATAGCAGGGATCCTAGCGGGGAAAGCACAGATACGCAGTATTTT. The encoded protein is CASSPIDSRDPSGESTDTQYF.

The chain is built from TRBV10-3 and TRBJ1-5, with a weak D call TRBD1 (5 bases). V was trimmed by 8 bases and J by 6 bases, leaving 20 bases between them. CDR3 size: 15 residues. Germline CDR1 and CDR2: ENHRY and SYGVKD. The CDR3 region has the DNA TGTGCCATCGGTACAGGTGAGCAGGGACTTCAGCCCCAGCATTTT. Protein product: CAIGTGEQGLQPQHF.

The J gene is TRBJ1-5, the V gene TRBV18, with a possible D match to TRBD1 (5 bases). The V and J ends lost 6 bases and 3 bases respectively, with 15 bases between them. The CDR3 has 15 residues. The germline gives CDR1 KGHSH, CDR2 LQKENI. For the CDR3, the DNA is TGTGCCAGCTCCCCGGAAACAGGTACCAATCAGCCCCAGCATTTT. This encodes CASSPETGTNQPQHF.

The CDR3 loop is CASSPGLAGETQYF. CDR3 DNA: TGTGCCAGCAGCCCCGGACTAGCAGGGGAGACCCAGTACTTC. The rearrangement joins TRBV7-3 to TRBJ2-5; 8 bases line up with TRBD2. Trimming took 5 bases from V and 5 from J; bases not matched to a gene: 7. Per the germline V gene, CDR1 is SGHTA and CDR2 is FQGTGA. The CDR3 has 14 amino acids.

This clone was detected ten times or more. V gene TRBV2 combines with J gene TRBJ2-5; TRBD1 agrees at 8 bases. The CDR3 sequence is 14 residues long. The J segment lost 4 bases and the V segment lost 5 bases, leaving 6 bases of the junction unmatched. Germline loops: CDR1 SNHLY, CDR2 FYNNEI. This chain's CDR3 is CASSTTGVVETQYF. The CDR3 nucleotides read TGTGCCAGCAGTACGACAGGGGTGGTAGAGACCCAGTACTTC. The full variable domain, with the rest looked up from reference TRBV2 and TRBJ2-5, is EPEVTQTPSHQVTQMGQEVILRCVPISNHLYFYWYRQILGQKVEFLVSFYNNEISEKSEIFDDQFSVERPDGSNFTLKIRSTKLEDSAMYFCASSTTGVVETQYFGPGTRLLVL.

V and J are TRBV6-5 and TRBJ1-1, with 11 bases that match TRBD1. The CDR3 length is 14 residues. V was clipped by 6 bases and J by 5 bases; unmatched bases: 5. CDR1 and CDR2 (germline): MNHEY, SVGAGI. CDR3 in amino acids: CASSWTGGGTEAFF. The CDR3 DNA is TGTGCCAGCAGCTGGACAGGGGGCGGGACTGAAGCTTTCTTT.

A word on this clone: Other DNA sequences in the sample encode the same CDR3. This rearrangement joins TRBV11-3 to TRBJ2-1; 7 bases line up with TRBD2. The germline V gene has CDR1 SGHNT and CDR2 YENEEA. CDR3 length equals 15 residues. The trim removed 5 bases at V and 2 bases at J, leaving 6 bases unmatched. CDR3 DNA sequence: TGTGCCAGCAGCCGCGAGGGAGGGGCCTACAATGAGCAGTTCTTC. Translated, it gives CASSREGGAYNEQFF.